These 30 T cell receptor beta chains were sequenced from one sample in a study of blood T cell repertoires in COVID-19. The assay was immunoSEQ multiplex PCR, and TCRdb's table has in-frame clones only and misses some. The table shows approximately 160,000 clones, with about 88% occurring only once. The sample comprised peripheral blood. The receptor source for this set is a man aged 55 to 70 with COVID-19, enrolled during active disease.

This sequence joins TRBV5-1 and TRBJ2-7; D is uncertain. The CDR3 totals 11 residues. CDR1 is SGHRS, CDR2 YFSETQ, per germline. V lost 8 bases to trimming and J lost 3 bases, with 9 bases between them. This CDR3 reads CASRSYYEQYF. The CDR3 nucleotides read TGCGCCAGTCGGAGTTACTACGAGCAGTACTTC.

The chain couples TRBV7-9 to TRBJ2-1; 8 bases are shared with TRBD2. After removal of 0 bases from V and 10 bases from J, the junction contained 5 bases not matched to a gene. Germline CDR1 and CDR2: SEHNR and FQNEAQ (reference sequence). The length of the CDR3 is 14 residues. DNA of the CDR3: TGTGCCAGCAGCTTAGCTAGCGGGGTAGGGGAGCAGTTCTTC. Translated: CASSLASGVGEQFF.

A single count supports this clone. This chain links TRBV4-3 with TRBJ1-6; D is ambiguous. V lost 2 bases and J 0 bases, leaving 11 bases between the germline ends. Germline-derived CDR1 and CDR2 are LGHNA and YSLEER. The CDR3 runs to 17 residues. The CDR3 reads CASSQMRGSSYNSPLHF. The CDR3 DNA follows: TGCGCCAGCAGCCAAATGAGAGGGAGCTCCTATAATTCACCCCTCCACTTT.

DNA for the CDR3: TGTGCCACCAGTCGGGGGGGGGAATCCTACAATGAGCAGTTCTTC. Its protein is CATSRGGESYNEQFF. V usage is TRBV24-1 and J usage is TRBJ2-1; 8 bases agree with TRBD2. The J segment lost 1 base and the V segment lost 6 bases, leaving 4 bases of the junction unmatched. Per the germline V gene, CDR1 is KGHDR and CDR2 is SFDVKD. This CDR3 has 15 residues.

The chain combines TRBV13 with TRBJ1-1, with 8 nucleotides matching TRBD1. CDR1 and CDR2 (germline): PRHDT, FYEKMQ (reference sequence). V lost 7 bases, J lost 3 bases, and 16 bases stayed unmatched. This CDR3 contains 17 residues. CDR3 DNA: TGTGCCAGCACCGAAATCGGCATGGGACAGGCGGACACTGAAGCTTTCTTT. As protein: CASTEIGMGQADTEAFF.

This clone was seen more than once but under ten times. This chain links TRBV5-3 with TRBJ2-7; D call uncertain. TRBV5-3 is noted as an ORF with a role that remains uncertain. This CDR3 has 14 amino acids. Trimming removed 3 bases from V and 0 bases from J, with 10 bases in between. The chain's CDR3 is CARSWLQSSYEQYF. The CDR3 DNA is TGTGCCAGAAGCTGGCTTCAGTCCTCCTACGAGCAGTACTTC.

The chain employs TRBV5-5 and TRBJ2-7; 12 bases fit TRBD1. CDR1 and CDR2 from the germline V gene are SGHKS and YYEKEE (reference sequence). The CDR3 is 14 residues long. Trimming at V came to 3 bases and at J to 9 bases, leaving 7 bases not matched to a gene. CDR3 amino acids: CASSWGTGGAGQYF. As DNA, the CDR3 is TGTGCCAGCAGCTGGGGGACAGGGGGCGCTGGGCAGTACTTC.

This chain links TRBV5-5 with TRBJ2-7; TRBD1 is a possible D gene (6 bases). The germline V gene has CDR1 SGHKS and CDR2 YYEKEE (reference sequence). Trimming removed 4 bases from V and 1 base from J, with 12 bases in between. The CDR3 is 14 amino acids. The CDR3 spells CASSHPRGSYEQYF. In DNA form, the CDR3 reads TGTGCCAGCAGCCACCCCAGGGGTTCCTACGAGCAGTACTTC. The full variable domain, rest sourced from reference TRBV5-5 and TRBJ2-7, is DAGVTQSPTHLIKTRGQQVTLRCSPISGHKSVSWYQQVLGQGPQFIFQYYEKEERGRGNFPDRFSARQFPNYSSELNVNALLLGDSALYLCASSHPRGSYEQYFGPGTRLTVT.

The chain combines TRBV25-1 with TRBJ1-1; the match to TRBD1 covers 9 bases. CDR1 is MGHDK and CDR2 is SYGVNS in the germline V gene. The CDR3 consists of 15 residues. V lost 8 bases, J lost 4 bases, and 11 bases stayed unmatched. CDR3 DNA sequence: TGTGCCAGCCCCCGGGACAGGGAAGGCTGCACTGAAGCTTTCTTT. Its translation: CASPRDREGCTEAFF.

This chain connects TRBV11-3 to TRBJ1-3; 7 bases are a match to TRBD1. The CDR3 contains 16 residues. Germline loops: CDR1 SGHNT, CDR2 YENEEA. J was trimmed by 1 base and V by 5 bases; bases with no gene match: 8. The chain's CDR3 is CASSIRKTGSGNTIYF. The DNA for the CDR3 is TGTGCCAGCAGCATCCGGAAGACAGGGTCTGGAAACACCATATATTTT.

This rearrangement joins TRBV28 to TRBJ1-5; D gene ambiguous. The V end lost 5 bases, the J end lost 9 bases, and 14 bases lay between the germline ends. The length of the CDR3 is 13 residues. The germline CDR1 and CDR2 sequences are MDHEN and SYDVKM. CDR3 sequence (DNA): TGTGCCAGCAGTCACGAATTGCGTCCGCCCCAGCATTTT. It yields the protein CASSHELRPPQHF.

This clone was observed a few times. This chain links TRBV7-2 with TRBJ2-1, with D possibly TRBD2 on 5 matching bases. The CDR3 has 13 amino acids. The V gene's germline CDR1 is SGHTA and CDR2 FQGNSA. Trimming cost V 5 bases and J 0 bases, with 5 bases left between them. CDR3 sequence reads: CASSTSSYNEQFF. The CDR3 region has the DNA TGTGCCAGCAGCACTAGCTCCTACAATGAGCAGTTCTTC.

This clone has more than one count but fewer than ten. The chain has TRBV5-1 and TRBJ1-6; no reliable D call. Trimming pared 2 bases from V and 7 bases from J, leaving 7 bases between. This CDR3 region has 13 residues. The germline gives CDR1 SGHRS, CDR2 YFSETQ. The CDR3 region has the DNA TGCGCCAGCAGCTTCACACAGAATTCACCCCTCCACTTT. As protein: CASSFTQNSPLHF.

J is TRBJ2-1 and V is TRBV19; 9 nucleotides agree with TRBD2. CDR1 and CDR2 (germline): LNHDA, SQIVND (reference sequence). This CDR3 is built from 19 residues. With 6 bases clipped from V and 6 bases from J, the junction kept 21 bases outside the gene matches. The CDR3 loop is CASRGSGGGGRALSNEQFF. For the CDR3, the DNA is TGTGCCAGTAGGGGCTCCGGCGGGGGCGGGAGGGCCTTGAGCAATGAGCAGTTCTTC.

The rearrangement links TRBV11-3 to TRBJ2-2; 9 bases are a match to TRBD1. CDR3 length equals 18 residues. J was trimmed by 2 bases and V by 3 bases; bases with no gene match: 10. Germline V CDR1 and CDR2: SGHNT, YENEEA. The CDR3 DNA sequence: TGTGCCAGCAGCTTGCGATTCCCGGGACAGGGCAACACCGGGGAGCTGTTTTTT. It translates to CASSLRFPGQGNTGELFF.

This chain connects TRBV7-2 to TRBJ1-3; perhaps TRBD1 as D (5 bases). Germline V CDR1 and CDR2: SGHTA, FQGNSA. The CDR3 has 16 residues. Deletions cut 5 bases from V and 1 base from J, with 15 bases between. The CDR3 DNA reads TGTGCCAGCAGCCACGACCCAACAGGTTCTGGAAACACCATATATTTT. Protein product: CASSHDPTGSGNTIYF.

The chain joins TRBV19 to TRBJ2-1, with D perhaps matching TRBD1 (5 bases). V gave up 3 bases and J gave up 9 bases, with 15 bases separating them. This CDR3 is built from 14 residues. Per germline, CDR1 LNHDA and CDR2 SQIVND (reference sequence). CDR3 protein: CASSIATASGEQFF. CDR3 bases: TGTGCCAGTAGTATTGCGACAGCGTCTGGTGAGCAGTTCTTC.

The genes are TRBV6-5 and TRBJ1-1; D unresolved. This CDR3 is 14 amino acids long. In germline, CDR1 is MNHEY, CDR2 SVGAGI. Trimming shortened V by 2 bases and J by 1 base, and 8 bases separated the two germline ends. The CDR3 region is CASSYEHGNTEAFF. The CDR3 nucleotides are TGTGCCAGCAGTTACGAACATGGGAACACTGAAGCTTTCTTT.

The genes are TRBV5-1 and TRBJ2-7, with unresolved D. V was trimmed by 1 base and J by 4 bases, leaving 9 bases between them. From germline, CDR1 is SGHRS and CDR2 YFSETQ. There are 13 residues in the CDR3. The CDR3 sequence is CASSLSLRYEQYF. DNA of the CDR3: TGCGCCAGCAGCTTGAGCCTCCGGTACGAGCAGTACTTC. The entire variable domain, with the rest obtained from reference TRBV5-1 and TRBJ2-7, is as follows: KAGVTQTPRYLIKTRGQQVTLSCSPISGHRSVSWYQQTPGQGLQFLFEYFSETQRNKGNFPGRFSGRQFSNSRSEMNVSTLELGDSALYLCASSLSLRYEQYFGPGTRLTVT.

J is TRBJ2-7 and V is TRBV6-2 or TRBV6-3, with 7 bases fitting TRBD1. The ends lost 5 bases at V and 2 bases at J; junction bases unmatched: 9. Germline lookup yields CDR1 MNHEY and CDR2 SVGEGT. This CDR3 has 15 amino acids. The CDR3 region is CASSTHRGKAYEQYF. CDR3 coding DNA: TGTGCCAGCAGTACCCACAGGGGAAAAGCCTACGAGCAGTACTTC.

This clone occurred once. The rearrangement links TRBV7-3 to TRBJ2-5, with TRBD1 matching over 10 bases. Trimming took 4 bases from V and 5 from J; bases not matched to a gene: 7. Germline CDR1 and CDR2: SGHTA and FQGTGA. The CDR3 is 15 amino acids. CDR3 in DNA: TGTGCCAGCAGCTCCAGACAGGGGGCCGCGGAGACCCAGTACTTC. This gives the protein CASSSRQGAAETQYF.

This clone was counted once. At one end the junction does not follow the germline gene, possibly because of a read error. The chain is built from TRBV11-3 and TRBJ2-7; D unresolved. The germline CDR1 and CDR2 sequences are SGHNT and YENEEA. The CDR3 length is 17 residues. The CDR3 region has the DNA TGTGCCGGCAGCTTAGAGTCGAACCTAGGCAACTCCTACGAGCAGTACTTC. This encodes CAGSLESNLGNSYEQYF.

The V and J genes are TRBV14 and TRBJ1-3; 7 positions match TRBD1. The CDR3 is 14 amino acids. V shed 4 bases, J shed 9 bases, and the junction held 9 bases outside the gene matches. The germline CDR1 and CDR2 sequences are SGHDN and FVKESK. This chain's CDR3 is CASSRHTGDPTIYF. The CDR3, as DNA: TGTGCCAGCAGCCGGCATACAGGGGACCCCACCATATATTTT.

As regards this clone: At one end, the junction sequence differs from germline, possibly due to a read error. The rearrangement links TRBV7-6 to TRBJ2-1; a weak D match, TRBD2 (6 bases). Looked up from germline, CDR1 is SGHVS and CDR2 is FNYEAQ. The CDR3 runs 16 residues. The CDR3 is CASSHPIRDSHNEQFF. The CDR3 DNA is TGTGCCAGCAGCCATCCCATACGGGACTCCCACAATGAGCAGTTCTTC.

The chain employs TRBV18 and TRBJ1-4; D unclear. This CDR3 comprises 13 residues. Germline V gene sequence: CDR1 KGHSH, CDR2 LQKENI. The V gene lost 3 bases and the J gene lost 2 bases, with 4 bases spanning the gap. The CDR3 sequence: CASSPVTNEKLFF. The CDR3 coding sequence is TGTGCCAGCTCACCCGTTACTAATGAAAAACTGTTTTTT.

In its sample, this clone is medium-sized. The V gene is TRBV28, the J gene TRBJ1-2, with D perhaps TRBD1 (6 bases). The V and J ends lost 3 bases and 3 bases respectively, with 8 bases between them. CDR1 and CDR2 (germline): MDHEN, SYDVKM. The CDR3 loop spans 13 amino acids. The CDR3 is CASSLDSDYGYTF. The CDR3 DNA is TGTGCCAGCAGTTTGGACAGCGACTATGGCTACACCTTC.

The gene calls are TRBV5-1 and TRBJ1-1; the match to TRBD1 covers 8 bases. The CDR3 length is 15 residues. The germline gives CDR1 SGHRS, CDR2 YFSETQ. The V gene end was trimmed by 2 bases and the J gene end by 1 base; junction bases not matched to a gene: 4. CDR3 sequence (DNA): TGCGCCAGCAGCTTAAGGACAGGGACGAACACTGAAGCTTTCTTT. It specifies CASSLRTGTNTEAFF.

The chain is built from TRBV7-3 and TRBJ1-6; 8 bases are shared with TRBD1. Germline V gene sequence: CDR1 SGHTA, CDR2 FQGTGA. Trimming cost V 1 base and J 6 bases; bases outside gene matches: 2. This CDR3 has 15 residues. CDR3 coding DNA: TGTGCCAGCAGCTTAATCGGACAGGGTAATTCACCCCTCCACTTT. Its translation is CASSLIGQGNSPLHF.

The V gene is TRBV28, the J gene TRBJ1-3; D is undetermined. CDR1 is MDHEN and CDR2 is SYDVKM in the germline V gene. CDR3 length equals 15 residues. V lost 5 bases and J lost 0, with 11 bases in between. CDR3 sequence reads: CASSVQHTSGNTIYF. The CDR3 coding sequence is TGTGCCAGCAGTGTACAACATACCTCTGGAAACACCATATATTTT. Filled out from reference TRBV28 and TRBJ1-3, the complete variable domain reads DVKVTQSSRYLVKRTGEKVFLECVQDMDHENMFWYRQDPGLGLRLIYFSYDVKMKEKGDIPEGYSVSREKKERFSLILESASTNQTSMYLCASSVQHTSGNTIYFGEGSWLTVV.

The chain recombines TRBV6-5 with TRBJ1-5, with TRBD1 as a possible D gene (6 bases). The CDR3 length is 15 residues. Trimming stripped 6 bases from V and 4 bases from J, with 16 bases between. Germline CDR1 and CDR2: MNHEY and SVGAGI. This CDR3 is CASRFSRTANQPQHF. The CDR3 bases are TGTGCCAGCAGATTTTCCCGGACAGCAAATCAGCCCCAGCATTTT.